Listed here are 5 T cell receptor beta chains from one sample, sequenced in a study of control samples from healthy donors and cancer patients. TCRdb's copy holds only in-frame clones and misses some; the assay was immunoSEQ multiplex PCR. This sample has 70,000 to 75,000 clones, with roughly 84% found just once. The specimen sequenced was blood. The receptors here all came from a woman between 45 and 60 years old in good health.

The rearrangement joins TRBV3-1 (or the pseudogene TRBV3-2) to TRBJ2-7; 7 nucleotides line up with TRBD1. This CDR3 has 13 residues. Germline CDR1 reads LGHDT; CDR2 reads YNNKEL (reference sequence). V shed 5 bases and J 7 bases; nucleotides not matched to a gene: 8. CDR3 DNA: TGTGCCAGCAGCAGGGACAGAGCCTTGGAGCAGTACTTC. Its protein product is CASSRDRALEQYF.

This clone was counted a single time. The chain has TRBV2 and TRBJ1-1, with D maybe TRBD1 (5 bases). Trimming cost V 7 bases and J 6 bases, with 12 bases left between them. This CDR3 has 12 residues. Germline CDR1 is SNHLY and CDR2 is FYNNEI. The CDR3 DNA is TGTGCCAGCACCCTTCGGACACCTGAAGCTTTCTTT. Its protein is CASTLRTPEAFF.

The chain joins TRBV24-1 to TRBJ2-1; no reliable D call. V gave up 4 bases and J gave up 0 bases, with 15 bases separating them. The CDR3 loop spans 17 amino acids. In germline, CDR1 is KGHDR, CDR2 SFDVKD. CDR3 in DNA: TGTGCCACCAGTGAATCACCCCTGGCGAGCTCCTACAATGAGCAGTTCTTC. This codes for CATSESPLASSYNEQFF.

This sequence joins TRBV7-2 and TRBJ2-1; D gene ambiguous. Germline lookup yields CDR1 SGHTA and CDR2 FQGNSA. The CDR3 totals 14 residues. The germline V and J ends were trimmed by 3 bases and 4 bases, with 10 bases remaining between them. CDR3 sequence reads: CASSFGGGYNEQFF. The CDR3 DNA reads as TGTGCCAGCAGCTTTGGTGGTGGGTACAATGAGCAGTTCTTC.

V gene TRBV6-5 combines with J gene TRBJ2-1; 8 bases match TRBD2. In germline, CDR1 is MNHEY, CDR2 SVGAGI. The CDR3 extends over 14 amino acids. Trimming took 8 bases from V and 4 from J; bases not matched to a gene: 7. The CDR3 region is CASGIGGGYNEQFF. CDR3 nucleotides: TGTGCCAGCGGGATCGGGGGGGGATACAATGAGCAGTTCTTC.